This T cell receptor beta chain was sequenced in a study of T cell changes during pregnancy in multiple sclerosis. Libraries were prepared by immunoSEQ multiplex PCR; TCRdb keeps only in-frame clonotypes and omits some of them. The table shows tens of thousands of clones, with about 89% occurring only once. Per the germline V gene, CDR1 is SGHRS and CDR2 is YFSETQ. The V and J ends lost 3 bases and 10 bases, in that order; junction bases with no gene match: 11. The CDR3 covers 14 residues. Sequenced material: CD4+ T cells from peripheral blood mononuclear cells, taken before pregnancy. This TCR came from a female donor with multiple sclerosis, enrolled in a pregnancy study. The chain employs TRBV5-1 and TRBJ1-1; TRBD1 matches 8 bases. CDR3 in amino acids: CASSSGRTGSGAFF. In nucleotides, the CDR3 is TGCGCCAGCAGCTCTGGGAGGACAGGGAGTGGAGCTTTCTTT.